This entry is about one TCR beta chain. The CDR3 extends over 14 amino acids. The germline gives CDR1 SGHDT, CDR2 YYEEEE. Trimming left V 0 bases short and J 4 bases short, with 8 bases between. These data belong to a study of regulatory T cells in long-lasting Graves disease. This sample's time point: newly diagnosed GD, antithyroid drugs for less than 3 months. The TCR library was made from RNA that had been extracted from PBMCs in TRIzol. Researchers made TCR beta libraries by using iRepertoire HTBI primers and running Arm-PCR on CDR3 regions. One entry per CDR3 protein, called by TCRdb with MiXCR from the multiplex PCR reads. The table has 530,000 or so distinct CDR3 sequences, 15% to 20% seen once. This sample was also put to use in a study of T cells in Graves' hyperthyroidism and ophthalmopathy.

This rearrangement joins TRBV5-6 to TRBJ1-3, with D hard to call. This sample comprised peripheral blood mononuclear cells (PBMCs), obtained at new diagnosis, from a patient treated with antithyroid drugs. The receptor was derived from a man younger than 35 with Graves disease. For the CDR3, the DNA is TGTGCCAGCAGCTTGGAGAACTTCGGAAACACCATATATTTT. Translated: CASSLENFGNTIYF.